This is a list of T cell receptor beta chains from one sample in a study of identical twins. TCRdb re-derived calls from the 5' RACE reads in MiXCR, one entry per CDR3 protein. Counted here are 1.5 million to 2 million distinct CDR3 sequences, about 32% occurring once; the ten biggest clones make up 0.25% to 0.3%. The source material was cord blood. The source is a newborn girl in good health. The CDR3 runs from the conserved cysteine through the conserved F or W. Fields, in order: J gene, V gene, clone size, D gene, CDR3 DNA, CDR3 protein. The D gene is left open where the match is weak. Not all rows give a size; the values are once, few, many and, for expanded clones, a class.

j_gene: TRBJ2-3; v_gene: TRBV2; abundance: NA; d_gene: NA; CDR3nt: TGTGCCAGCACGTTAGTACCAGATACGCAGTATTTT; CDR3aa: CASTLVPDTQYF
j_gene: TRBJ1-5; v_gene: TRBV27; abundance: NA; d_gene: NA; CDR3nt: TGTGCCAGCAGTCCTACAGGGTATCAGCCCCAGCATTTT; CDR3aa: CASSPTGYQPQHF
j_gene: TRBJ2-7; v_gene: TRBV18; abundance: NA; d_gene: NA; CDR3nt: TGTGCCAGCTCCCTGAGCGGGCACGGTCTCTACGAGCAGTACTTC; CDR3aa: CASSLSGHGLYEQYF
j_gene: TRBJ2-2; v_gene: TRBV19; abundance: NA; d_gene: NA; CDR3nt: TGTGCCAGTGTTTCGGGACGGGGGAGGACCGGGGAGCTGTTTTTT; CDR3aa: CASVSGRGRTGELFF
j_gene: TRBJ2-5; v_gene: TRBV29-1; abundance: few; d_gene: TRBD2; CDR3nt: TGCAGCGTTGGAGGTAGCGGGATTGGGACCCAGTACTTC; CDR3aa: CSVGGSGIGTQYF
j_gene: TRBJ1-2; v_gene: TRBV7-9; abundance: NA; d_gene: NA; CDR3nt: TGTGCCAGCAGCTCTATACGCAGCCTCGGGCCGGATTATGGCTACACCTTC; CDR3aa: CASSSIRSLGPDYGYTF
j_gene: TRBJ2-5; v_gene: TRBV28; abundance: few; d_gene: NA; CDR3nt: TGTGCCAGCAGATGGGGGAGGGAGACCCAGTACTTC; CDR3aa: CASRWGRETQYF
j_gene: TRBJ1-1; v_gene: TRBV4-1; abundance: NA; d_gene: TRBD1; CDR3nt: TGCGCCAGCAGCCAAGTCCTCCGGGACAGGGGGCTTGAAGCTTTCTTT; CDR3aa: CASSQVLRDRGLEAFF
j_gene: TRBJ1-4; v_gene: TRBV20-1; abundance: NA; d_gene: NA; CDR3nt: TGCAGTGCTAGAGATGCACTACAAGGGCCGTTTTTT; CDR3aa: CSARDALQGPFF
j_gene: TRBJ1-4; v_gene: TRBV10-3; abundance: NA; d_gene: NA; CDR3nt: TGTGCCATCAGTACCCAGGAGAATGAAAAACTGTCTTTT; CDR3aa: CAISTQENEKLSF
j_gene: TRBJ2-7; v_gene: TRBV6-4; abundance: NA; d_gene: TRBD1; CDR3nt: TGTGCCAGCAGTGACTCGATACAGGGGAACTACGAGCAGTACTTC; CDR3aa: CASSDSIQGNYEQYF
j_gene: TRBJ1-5; v_gene: TRBV27; abundance: NA; d_gene: TRBD1; CDR3nt: TGTGCCAGCAGTGCTACCTACAGGGGGCTAGGCAATCAGCCCCAGCATTTT; CDR3aa: CASSATYRGLGNQPQHF
j_gene: TRBJ2-6; v_gene: TRBV11-2; abundance: once; d_gene: NA; CDR3nt: TGTGCCAGCAGCTTAGGGGGACATTCTGGGGCCAACGCCCTGACTTTC; CDR3aa: CASSLGGHSGANALTF
j_gene: TRBJ2-3; v_gene: TRBV20-1; abundance: many; d_gene: NA; CDR3nt: TGCAGTGCTAGTCTGGCGTTGGCAGATACGCAGTATTTT; CDR3aa: CSASLALADTQYF
j_gene: TRBJ2-5; v_gene: TRBV20-1; abundance: NA; d_gene: TRBD2; CDR3nt: TGCAGTGCTAGAGGACTCTCCCTAGCGGGAGAGGAGACCCAGTACTTC; CDR3aa: CSARGLSLAGEETQYF
j_gene: TRBJ1-1; v_gene: TRBV5-1; abundance: many; d_gene: NA; CDR3nt: TGCGCCAGCAGCTTGGTCCCTGGGACTGAAGCTTTCTTT; CDR3aa: CASSLVPGTEAFF
j_gene: TRBJ1-2; v_gene: TRBV18; abundance: few; d_gene: TRBD1; CDR3nt: TGTGCCAGCTCACCACGAGACAGGGGGCTCGATGGCTACACCTTC; CDR3aa: CASSPRDRGLDGYTF
j_gene: TRBJ1-2; v_gene: TRBV6-1; abundance: few; d_gene: TRBD1; CDR3nt: TGTGCCAGCCCTAGACAGGGGTCGCCCTATGGCTACACCTTC; CDR3aa: CASPRQGSPYGYTF
j_gene: TRBJ2-3; v_gene: TRBV7-2; abundance: few; d_gene: TRBD2; CDR3nt: TGTGCCAGCAGCCCCCGGGGTAGCGGGGCAGATACGCAGTATTTT; CDR3aa: CASSPRGSGADTQYF
j_gene: TRBJ2-7; v_gene: TRBV28; abundance: many; d_gene: NA; CDR3nt: TGTGCCAGCAGTTTACCCCTATTTTCTAGGGGGAGGTACGAGCAGTACTTC; CDR3aa: CASSLPLFSRGRYEQYF
j_gene: TRBJ2-7; v_gene: TRBV5-1; abundance: few; d_gene: TRBD1; CDR3nt: TGCGCCAGCAAGGGGTCAGGGGGCTACGAGCAGTACTTC; CDR3aa: CASKGSGGYEQYF
j_gene: TRBJ2-5; v_gene: TRBV20-1; abundance: few; d_gene: NA; CDR3nt: TGCAGTGCTAGAGCTGCGGTGGTGGAGACCCAGTACTTC; CDR3aa: CSARAAVVETQYF
j_gene: TRBJ1-5; v_gene: TRBV30; abundance: NA; d_gene: NA; CDR3nt: TGTGCCTGGAGTGGTCAGAATCAGCCCCAGCATTTT; CDR3aa: CAWSGQNQPQHF
j_gene: TRBJ1-6; v_gene: TRBV10-2; abundance: NA; d_gene: NA; CDR3nt: TGCGCCAGCAGTGAGGGGTTTAATTCACCCCCCCACTTT; CDR3aa: CASSEGFNSPPHF
j_gene: TRBJ2-1; v_gene: TRBV11-2; abundance: many; d_gene: NA; CDR3nt: TGTGCCAGCAGCCCCCTTAGCGGTCCCTCCTACAATGAGCAGTTCTTC; CDR3aa: CASSPLSGPSYNEQFF
j_gene: TRBJ2-7; v_gene: TRBV6-1; abundance: few; d_gene: TRBD2; CDR3nt: TGTGCCAGCAGCGGACTAGCTCTAAGGATGGTCGAGCAGTACTTC; CDR3aa: CASSGLALRMVEQYF
j_gene: TRBJ1-5; v_gene: TRBV2; abundance: NA; d_gene: NA; CDR3nt: TGTGCCAGCAACCGACGGGTTAATCAGCCCCAGCATTTT; CDR3aa: CASNRRVNQPQHF
j_gene: TRBJ1-4; v_gene: TRBV7-9; abundance: few; d_gene: NA; CDR3nt: TGTGCCAGCAGCCCCGGGACCGCCAACCTTAATGAAAAACTGTTTTTT; CDR3aa: CASSPGTANLNEKLFF
j_gene: TRBJ1-1; v_gene: TRBV12-3/TRBV12-4; abundance: NA; d_gene: NA; CDR3nt: TGTGCCAGCAGTGCACCGCAGGGCACTGAAGCTTTCTTT; CDR3aa: CASSAPQGTEAFF
j_gene: TRBJ2-1; v_gene: TRBV3-1; abundance: NA; d_gene: TRBD2; CDR3nt: TGTGCCAGCAGCCAAGATGATCGTAGGACTAGCGGGGGGTTTTACAATGAGCAGTTCTTC; CDR3aa: CASSQDDRRTSGGFYNEQFF
j_gene: TRBJ2-3; v_gene: TRBV5-1; abundance: few; d_gene: TRBD2; CDR3nt: TGCGCCAGCAGCTTTAGTCTAGCGGGGACCCGCCTCACAGATACGCAGTATTTT; CDR3aa: CASSFSLAGTRLTDTQYF
j_gene: TRBJ1-2; v_gene: TRBV12-3/TRBV12-4; abundance: NA; d_gene: NA; CDR3nt: TGTGCCAGCAGTTCCGCCTCTGCAGACCTCTATGGCTACACCTTC; CDR3aa: CASSSASADLYGYTF
j_gene: TRBJ2-1; v_gene: TRBV19; abundance: NA; d_gene: NA; CDR3nt: TGTGCCAGTAAGCCGGGGGAGACTTACAATGAGCAGTTCTTC; CDR3aa: CASKPGETYNEQFF
j_gene: TRBJ2-7; v_gene: TRBV18; abundance: NA; d_gene: TRBD1; CDR3nt: TGTGCCAGCCGACCCCCCGGGACAGGGTTTTACGAGCAGTACTTC; CDR3aa: CASRPPGTGFYEQYF
j_gene: TRBJ2-7; v_gene: TRBV12-3/TRBV12-4; abundance: few; d_gene: NA; CDR3nt: TGTGCCAGCAGTTTAGCGCGGACTTCCCCGACAATGGAGCAGTACTTC; CDR3aa: CASSLARTSPTMEQYF
j_gene: TRBJ2-1; v_gene: TRBV29-1; abundance: NA; d_gene: NA; CDR3nt: TGCAGCGTTGATAGCCACACCTACAATGAGCAGTTCTTC; CDR3aa: CSVDSHTYNEQFF
j_gene: TRBJ2-3; v_gene: TRBV27; abundance: NA; d_gene: NA; CDR3nt: TGTGCCAGCAGTATCCGTGTCACAACAGATACGCAGTATTTT; CDR3aa: CASSIRVTTDTQYF
j_gene: TRBJ2-7; v_gene: TRBV10-3; abundance: NA; d_gene: NA; CDR3nt: TGTGCCATCAGTGAGAGAAAAGGGACAAGCTACGAGCAGTACTTC; CDR3aa: CAISERKGTSYEQYF
j_gene: TRBJ1-6; v_gene: TRBV2; abundance: NA; d_gene: NA; CDR3nt: TGTGCCAGCAGTGGTACAGGCCTCTATAATTCACCCCTCCACTTT; CDR3aa: CASSGTGLYNSPLHF
j_gene: TRBJ2-1; v_gene: TRBV6-5; abundance: NA; d_gene: TRBD2; CDR3nt: TGTGCCAGCATCCGCCGGGGGAGGGATAATGAGCAGTTCTTC; CDR3aa: CASIRRGRDNEQFF
j_gene: TRBJ2-2; v_gene: TRBV4-2; abundance: NA; d_gene: NA; CDR3nt: TGTGCCAGCAGCCCGCTCATTGGCGGGGAGCTGTTTTTT; CDR3aa: CASSPLIGGELFF
j_gene: TRBJ2-2; v_gene: TRBV4-2; abundance: NA; d_gene: TRBD1; CDR3nt: TGTGCCAGCAGCCAAGCGAGGGGGCTCACCGGGGAGCTGTTTTTT; CDR3aa: CASSQARGLTGELFF
j_gene: TRBJ2-7; v_gene: TRBV28; abundance: many; d_gene: TRBD1; CDR3nt: TGTGCCAGCAGCCCCCCGGGACAGGGTTCCTACGAGCAGTACTTC; CDR3aa: CASSPPGQGSYEQYF
j_gene: TRBJ2-3; v_gene: TRBV20-1; abundance: few; d_gene: NA; CDR3nt: TGCAGTGCTAGGCATGGGACCACAGATACGCAGTATTTT; CDR3aa: CSARHGTTDTQYF
j_gene: TRBJ1-6; v_gene: TRBV20-1; abundance: NA; d_gene: TRBD1; CDR3nt: TGCAGTGCTAATCGGGCAGGGGGCGGGTCACCCCTCCACTTT; CDR3aa: CSANRAGGGSPLHF
j_gene: TRBJ2-1; v_gene: TRBV2; abundance: few; d_gene: NA; CDR3nt: TGTGCCAGCAGTGAAGCCCGACTAGTCAATGAGCAGTTCTTC; CDR3aa: CASSEARLVNEQFF